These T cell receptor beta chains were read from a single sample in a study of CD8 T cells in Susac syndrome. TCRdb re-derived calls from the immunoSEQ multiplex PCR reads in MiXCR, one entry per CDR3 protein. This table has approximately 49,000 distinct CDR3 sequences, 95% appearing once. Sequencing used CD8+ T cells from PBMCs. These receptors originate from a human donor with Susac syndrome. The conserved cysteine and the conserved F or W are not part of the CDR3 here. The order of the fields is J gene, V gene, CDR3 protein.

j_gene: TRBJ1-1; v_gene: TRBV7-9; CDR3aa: ASSPGQGSTKAF
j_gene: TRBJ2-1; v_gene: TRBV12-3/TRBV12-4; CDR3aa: ASTPARYNEQF
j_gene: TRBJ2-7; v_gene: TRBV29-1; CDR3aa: SVDAGSYEQY
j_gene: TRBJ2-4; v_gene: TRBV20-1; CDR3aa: SATTSGGANIQY
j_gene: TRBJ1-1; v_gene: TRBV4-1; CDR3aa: ASSRTGTPNTEAF
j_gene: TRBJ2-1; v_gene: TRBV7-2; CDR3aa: ASNLSHNEQF
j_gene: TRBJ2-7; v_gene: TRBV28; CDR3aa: ASSLFGGGTYEQY
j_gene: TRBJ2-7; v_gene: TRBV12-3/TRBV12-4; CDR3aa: ASSPGTAYEQY
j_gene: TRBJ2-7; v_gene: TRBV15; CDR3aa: ATSPKGAGSREQY
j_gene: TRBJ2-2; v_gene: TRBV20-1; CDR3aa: SAHVPNTGELF
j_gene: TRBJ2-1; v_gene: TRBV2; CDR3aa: ASSATGGNEQF
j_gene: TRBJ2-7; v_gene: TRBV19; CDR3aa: ASTKGSGGAYEQY
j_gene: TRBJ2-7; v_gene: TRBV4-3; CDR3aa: ASSQEGRGYYEQY
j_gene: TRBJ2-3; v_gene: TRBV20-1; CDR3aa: SALTPKKSLTRGY
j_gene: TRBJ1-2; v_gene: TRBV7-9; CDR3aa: ASSPGATSNYGYT
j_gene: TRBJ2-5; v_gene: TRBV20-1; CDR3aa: SASFFFGTSGGLVETQY
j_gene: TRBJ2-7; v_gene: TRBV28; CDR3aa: ASDEGGTYSYEQY
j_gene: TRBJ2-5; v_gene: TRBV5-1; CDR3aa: ASSLVRGGRETQY
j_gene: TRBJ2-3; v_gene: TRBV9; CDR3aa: ASSVGGLALDTQY
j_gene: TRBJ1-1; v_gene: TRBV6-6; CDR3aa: ASSFPGRGITEAF